The 9 T cell receptor beta chains in this list originate from one sample, sequenced in a study of blood T cell repertoires in COVID-19. Assay: immunoSEQ multiplex PCR; the TCRdb copy retains only in-frame clones and omits some. The data hold 110,000 to 150,000 clones, with approximately 80% observed a single time. The specimen was peripheral blood. The source of these receptors is a human donor in a cohort sampled during active COVID-19.

In this sample, this clone turned up a few times. The chain combines TRBV5-1 with TRBJ1-1; TRBD1 agrees at 9 bases. The CDR3 runs to 12 residues. Germline loops: CDR1 SGHRS, CDR2 YFSETQ. Unmatched junction bases numbered 2, after V lost 4 bases and J lost 7 bases. The DNA for the CDR3 is TGCGCCAGCAGCCCGGGACAGGGTGAAGCTTTCTTT. This codes for CASSPGQGEAFF. Complete variable domain (other parts from reference TRBV5-1 and TRBJ1-1): KAGVTQTPRYLIKTRGQQVTLSCSPISGHRSVSWYQQTPGQGLQFLFEYFSETQRNKGNFPGRFSGRQFSNSRSEMNVSTLELGDSALYLCASSPGQGEAFFGQGTRLTVV.

The J gene is TRBJ2-3, the V gene TRBV5-4; maybe TRBD2 (6 bases). V lost 3 bases to trimming and J lost 7 bases, with 18 bases between them. The CDR3 contains 15 residues. Germline V CDR1 and CDR2: SGHNT, YYREEE (reference sequence). CDR3 protein: CASSWGVKLGNTQYF. The DNA of the CDR3 is TGTGCCAGCAGCTGGGGGGTTAAATTAGGGAATACGCAGTATTTT.

This chain links TRBV14 with TRBJ1-2, with a weak D call TRBD1 (6 bases). The CDR3 is 16 residues long. CDR1 is SGHDN and CDR2 is FVKESK in the germline V gene. V was shortened by 2 bases and J by 2 bases, with 15 bases between the two germline ends. CDR3 coding DNA: TGTGCCAGCAGCCAACGGACAGCCTTGGGGAACTATGGCTACACCTTC. It encodes CASSQRTALGNYGYTF.

The rearrangement uses TRBV4-3 and TRBJ1-1; D not resolved. Deletions cut 0 bases from V and 2 bases from J, with 10 bases between. The CDR3 has 15 amino acids. Germline V CDR1 and CDR2: LGHNA, YSLEER. The DNA for the CDR3 is TGCGCCAGCAGCCAAGATCTCGGGAGAAACACTGAAGCTTTCTTT. Its protein product is CASSQDLGRNTEAFF.

The chain recombines TRBV5-1 with TRBJ1-3; unclear D gene. Germline V CDR1 and CDR2: SGHRS, YFSETQ. Deletions cut 0 bases from V and 0 bases from J, with 10 bases between. The length of the CDR3 is 16 residues. The CDR3 here is CASSLVGGSSGNTIYF. The CDR3 nucleotides are TGCGCCAGCAGCTTGGTAGGCGGTAGCTCTGGAAACACCATATATTTT.

The rearrangement links TRBV4-3 to TRBJ2-2; possible D gene TRBD2, 6 bases. The CDR3 has 18 residues. Trimming cost V 0 bases and J 4 bases, with 18 bases left between them. CDR1 and CDR2 from the germline V gene are LGHNA and YSLEER. The CDR3 DNA sequence: TGCGCCAGCAGCCAAGAGCTTCTAGGAGGGTTTGGCACCGGGGAGCTGTTTTTT. Its translation is CASSQELLGGFGTGELFF.

The chain couples TRBV29-1 to TRBJ2-1; the D gene is possibly TRBD2 (6 bases). Trimming removed 3 bases from V and 3 bases from J, with 18 bases in between. Germline V gene sequence: CDR1 SQVTM, CDR2 ANQGSEA. The CDR3 contains 16 residues. This CDR3 reads CSVESRRVIGYNEQFF. The CDR3 DNA reads TGCAGCGTTGAGAGTAGGAGGGTAATCGGCTACAATGAGCAGTTCTTC.

V usage is TRBV6-5 and J usage is TRBJ2-5; TRBD1 matches at 8 bases. The CDR3 is 15 residues long. In germline, CDR1 is MNHEY, CDR2 SVGAGI. With V trimmed by 6 bases and J by 3 bases, 9 bases remained unmatched. CDR3 sequence: CASSADRAQKETQYF. CDR3 nucleotides: TGTGCCAGCAGCGCGGACAGGGCCCAAAAAGAGACCCAGTACTTC.

V and J are TRBV18 and TRBJ2-7; 7 bases are shared with TRBD1. The CDR3 totals 13 residues. CDR1 is KGHSH, CDR2 LQKENI, per germline. The trim removed 3 bases at V and 3 bases at J, leaving 2 bases unmatched. Here the CDR3 reads CASSPGDSYEQYF. CDR3 DNA sequence: TGTGCCAGCTCACCGGGGGACAGCTACGAGCAGTACTTC.